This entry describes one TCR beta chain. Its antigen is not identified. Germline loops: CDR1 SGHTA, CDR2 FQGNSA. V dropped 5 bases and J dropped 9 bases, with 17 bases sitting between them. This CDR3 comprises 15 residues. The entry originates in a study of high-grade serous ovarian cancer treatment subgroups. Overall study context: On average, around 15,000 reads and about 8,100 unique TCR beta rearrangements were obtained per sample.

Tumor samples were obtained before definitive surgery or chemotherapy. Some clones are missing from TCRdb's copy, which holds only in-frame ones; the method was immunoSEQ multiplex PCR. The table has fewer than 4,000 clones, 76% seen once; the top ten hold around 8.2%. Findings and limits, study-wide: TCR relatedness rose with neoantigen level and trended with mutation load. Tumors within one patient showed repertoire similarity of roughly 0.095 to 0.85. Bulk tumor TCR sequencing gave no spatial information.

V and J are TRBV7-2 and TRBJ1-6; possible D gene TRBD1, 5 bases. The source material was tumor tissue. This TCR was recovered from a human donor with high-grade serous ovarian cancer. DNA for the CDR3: TGTGCCAGCAGCCTTTGGGGGGGATCGAGTTCACCCCTCCACTTT. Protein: CASSLWGGSSSPLHF.